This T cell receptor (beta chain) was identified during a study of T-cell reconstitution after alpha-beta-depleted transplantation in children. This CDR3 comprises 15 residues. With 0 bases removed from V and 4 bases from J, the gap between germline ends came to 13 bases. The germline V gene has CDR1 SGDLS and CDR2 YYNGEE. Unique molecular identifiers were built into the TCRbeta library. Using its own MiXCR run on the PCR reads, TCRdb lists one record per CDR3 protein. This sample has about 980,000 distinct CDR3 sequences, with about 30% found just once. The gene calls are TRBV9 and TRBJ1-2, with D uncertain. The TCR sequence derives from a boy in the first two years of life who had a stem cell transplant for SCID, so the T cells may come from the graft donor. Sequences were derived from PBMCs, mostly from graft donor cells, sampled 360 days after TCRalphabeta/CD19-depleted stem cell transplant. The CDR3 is CASSVEDGFGYGYTF. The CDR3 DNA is TGTGCCAGCAGCGTAGAAGACGGGTTTGGCTATGGCTACACCTTC.